One sample yielded the 21 T cell receptor beta chains listed below, sequenced in a study of CD8 T cells in ankylosing spondylitis. Each CDR3 protein gets one entry after TCRdb re-called the 5' RACE reads with MiXCR. The profile shows some 840,000 distinct CDR3 sequences, approximately 10% of them singletons. General study findings and limits: Characteristic of ankylosing spondylitis blood, it appeared, was a TCR beta motif comprising several highly homologous variants.

No antigen is known for these receptors. The source material was blood, either unsorted or a sorted T cell fraction (not recorded which). The receptors shown here come from a male donor with ankylosing spondylitis.

This clonotype came up many times. DNA of the CDR3: TGTGCCAGCAGCCGGATAGGGGACGAGCAGTACTTC. It codes for CASSRIGDEQYF. The rearrangement uses TRBV5-5 and TRBJ2-7, with D possibly TRBD1 on 5 matching bases. The V gene lost 4 bases and the J gene lost 5 bases, with 10 bases spanning the gap. CDR3 length equals 12 residues. CDR1 is SGHKS and CDR2 is YYEKEE in the germline V gene (reference sequence).

The V call is TRBV3-1, the J call TRBJ2-5; D not resolved. Germline V CDR1 and CDR2: LGHDT, YNNKEL (reference sequence). V gave up 5 bases and J gave up 5 bases, with 15 bases separating them. This CDR3 is 14 amino acids long. CDR3 loop: CASSARSAYETQYF. The DNA for the CDR3 is TGTGCCAGCAGCGCCCGCTCGGCGTATGAGACCCAGTACTTC.

The CDR3 region has the DNA TGTGCCAGCAGGCAATACAGGATTTCCTACGAGCAGTACTTC. Residues: CASRQYRISYEQYF. The V gene is TRBV5-6, the J gene TRBJ2-7; TRBD1 might be the D (5 bases). This CDR3 has 14 residues. Germline V gene sequence: CDR1 SGHDT, CDR2 YYEEEE. Between the trimmed V and J ends, which lost 5 bases and 1 base, there was a span of 13 bases.

This clonotype was counted a few times. This chain links TRBV6-8 with TRBJ1-2, with TRBD1 identical over 11 bases. CDR1 and CDR2 (germline): MNHGY, SAAAGT. The CDR3 covers 15 residues. The V and J ends lost 2 bases and 5 bases, in that order; junction bases with no gene match: 4. The DNA for the CDR3 is TGTGCCAGCAGTTACGGGACAGGGGGAATGTATGGCTACACCTTC. The encoded protein is CASSYGTGGMYGYTF.

This clonotype turned up a few times. The chain carries TRBV7-8 and TRBJ1-6, with D unclear. The germline CDR1 and CDR2 sequences are SGHVS and FQNEAQ. The V end was cut by 2 bases, the J end by 1 base, with 15 bases between. The CDR3 loop spans 18 amino acids. CDR3 region: CASSLHFRGQSYNSPLHF. CDR3 coding DNA: TGTGCCAGCAGCTTACATTTTCGGGGTCAGTCCTATAATTCACCCCTCCACTTT. Full variable domain (outside the CDR3, taken from reference TRBV7-8 and TRBJ1-6): GAGVSQSPRYKVAKRGQDVALRCDPISGHVSLFWYQQALGQGPEFLTYFQNEAQLDKSGLPSDRFFAERPEGSVSTLKIQRTQQEDSAVYLCASSLHFRGQSYNSPLHFGNGTRLTVT.

The chain joins TRBV12-3 or TRBV12-4 to TRBJ2-3; 13 bases line up with TRBD2. Unmatched junction bases numbered 2, after V lost 8 bases and J lost 3 bases. This CDR3 spans 14 amino acids. CDR3 DNA sequence: TGTGCCAGCCAACTAGCGGGAGGGACAGATACGCAGTATTTT. Residues: CASQLAGGTDTQYF.

There are a few counts of this clonotype. J is TRBJ2-3 and V is TRBV28, with 10 bases identical to TRBD2. V gave up 3 bases and J gave up 4 bases; unmatched junction bases: 4. The length of the CDR3 is 15 residues. Germline lookup yields CDR1 MDHEN and CDR2 SYDVKM. The CDR3 here is CASSFSGGISDTQYF. DNA for the CDR3: TGTGCCAGCAGTTTTAGCGGGGGGATTTCAGATACGCAGTATTTT.

This clonotype was picked up a small number of times. The chain couples TRBV6-4 to TRBJ2-2; 7 bases are a match to TRBD1. CDR3 length equals 14 residues. The V gene's germline CDR1 is MRHNA and CDR2 SNTAGT. Unmatched junction bases numbered 5, after V lost 8 bases and J lost 2 bases. The CDR3 loop is CASYTGVNTGELFF. In nucleotides, the CDR3 is TGTGCCAGCTATACAGGGGTTAACACCGGGGAGCTGTTTTTT.

This chain joins TRBV6-4 and TRBJ1-1; D is unclear. The V and J ends lost 6 bases and 1 base respectively, with 12 bases between them. This CDR3 region has 14 residues. Germline assignment: CDR1 MRHNA and CDR2 SNTAGT. In DNA, the CDR3 is TGTGCCAGCAGAAGACTCGAAGGGAACACTGAAGCTTTCTTT. It translates to CASRRLEGNTEAFF.

This chain connects TRBV20-1 to TRBJ2-7, with D possibly being TRBD2 (6 bases). This CDR3 is 13 amino acids long. Germline V CDR1 and CDR2: DFQATT, SNEGSKA (reference sequence). V shed 6 bases and J shed 9 bases, with 21 bases lying between them. The CDR3 loop reads CSARDAGGVGQYF. As DNA, the CDR3 is TGCAGTGCGAGGGACGCCGGAGGGGTCGGGCAGTACTTC.

Only a few counts were recorded for this clonotype. The rearrangement joins TRBV29-1 to TRBJ1-5, with 8 bases that match TRBD1. The CDR3 loop spans 13 amino acids. Trimming at V came to 4 bases and at J to 9 bases, leaving 8 bases not matched to a gene. CDR1 and CDR2 (germline): SQVTM, ANQGSEA. CDR3 residues: CSVAQGAEGPQHF. In nucleotides, the CDR3 is TGCAGCGTTGCCCAGGGGGCGGAAGGGCCCCAGCATTTT. The full variable domain, with the rest looked up from reference TRBV29-1 and TRBJ1-5, is SAVISQKPSRDICQRGTSLTIQCQVDSQVTMMFWYRQQPGQSLTLIATANQGSEATYESGFVIDKFPISRPNLTFSTLTVSNMSPEDSSIYLCSVAQGAEGPQHFGDGTRLSIL.

This clonotype was seen only a few times. The gene calls are TRBV20-1 and TRBJ2-1, with D hard to call. Germline lookup yields CDR1 DFQATT and CDR2 SNEGSKA (reference sequence). Between the trimmed V and J ends, which lost 6 bases and 7 bases, there was a span of 13 bases. The CDR3 totals 12 residues. As DNA, the CDR3 is TGCAGTGCCCCAACCCCCAGAAATGAGCAGTTCTTC. The encoded protein is CSAPTPRNEQFF.

V is TRBV7-2 and J is TRBJ2-5; TRBD2 might be the D (6 bases). Germline CDR1 SGHTA, CDR2 FQGNSA. The CDR3 covers 14 residues. Between the trimmed V and J ends, which lost 2 bases and 5 bases, there was a span of 12 bases. The CDR3, as DNA: TGTGCCAGCAGCTTACGACTAGACGCGGAGACCCAGTACTTC. It yields the protein CASSLRLDAETQYF.

This clonotype occurred many times. This rearrangement joins TRBV20-1 to TRBJ2-3, with unresolved D. Germline V CDR1 and CDR2: DFQATT, SNEGSKA (reference sequence). This CDR3 contains 12 residues. Trimming shortened V by 3 bases and J by 4 bases, and 8 bases separated the two germline ends. As DNA, the CDR3 is TGCAGTGCTAGGGGCCCGCCAGATACGCAGTATTTT. This gives the protein CSARGPPDTQYF.

This clonotype appeared a few times. This chain connects TRBV19 to TRBJ2-3, with 7 nucleotides matching TRBD2. This CDR3 comprises 15 residues. The germline gives CDR1 LNHDA, CDR2 SQIVND (reference sequence). V gave up 7 bases and J gave up 3 bases; unmatched junction bases: 10. In DNA, the CDR3 is TGTGCCAGTATAGCGCGGGCGGGAGATACAGATACGCAGTATTTT. This codes for CASIARAGDTDTQYF.

This clonotype has only a few counts. The chain is built from TRBV4-2 and TRBJ2-5; 7 bases are a match to TRBD2. Germline loops: CDR1 LGHNA, CDR2 YNFKEQ. V gave up 4 bases and J gave up 3 bases; unmatched junction bases: 11. This CDR3 contains 16 residues. DNA of the CDR3: TGTGCCAGCAGCCGATCAAGGGGAGGGCTGGAAGAGACCCAGTACTTC. Its translation: CASSRSRGGLEETQYF.

This rearrangement joins TRBV9 to TRBJ2-7; either TRBD1 or TRBD2 may fit D (5 bases each). Per germline, CDR1 SGDLS and CDR2 YYNGEE. This CDR3 spans 16 amino acids. Between the trimmed V and J ends, which lost 2 bases and 7 bases, there was a span of 22 bases. CDR3 nucleotide sequence: TGTGCCAGCAGCGTCGCCCCCGGGACCTCCAGTGGGGAGCAGTACTTC. Protein: CASSVAPGTSSGEQYF. Drawing the rest from reference TRBV9 and TRBJ2-7, the complete variable domain is DSGVTQTPKHLITATGQRVTLRCSPRSGDLSVYWYQQSLDQGLQFLIQYYNGEERAKGNILERFSAQQFPDLHSELNLSSLELGDSALYFCASSVAPGTSSGEQYFGPGTRLTVT.

J is TRBJ1-3 and V is TRBV5-1; D unresolved. Germline CDR1 is SGHRS and CDR2 is YFSETQ. This CDR3 comprises 15 residues. Deletions cut 0 bases from V and 0 bases from J, with 7 bases between. Here the CDR3 reads CASSLGSDSGNTIYF. DNA of the CDR3: TGCGCCAGCAGCTTGGGGTCGGACTCTGGAAACACCATATATTTT.

The sample holds a few counts of this clonotype. This sequence joins TRBV5-1 and TRBJ2-5; D remains ambiguous. The CDR3 runs 15 residues. CDR1 SGHRS and CDR2 YFSETQ come from the germline V gene. The ends were cut back, 0 bases at V and 5 bases at J, with 14 bases in the middle. The CDR3 is CASSLVLPLGETQYF. The CDR3 nucleotides read TGCGCCAGCAGCTTGGTCCTACCGCTGGGGGAGACCCAGTACTTC.

The genes are TRBV20-1 and TRBJ2-3, with 13 bases that match TRBD2. This CDR3 spans 17 amino acids. Trimming cost V 5 bases and J 0 bases; bases outside gene matches: 8. Germline CDR1 and CDR2: DFQATT and SNEGSKA (reference sequence). In DNA, the CDR3 is TGCAGTGCTCCGACTAGCGGGAGGAGGGGTAGCACAGATACGCAGTATTTT. Translating gives CSAPTSGRRGSTDTQYF.

This clonotype has a handful of counts. V and J are TRBV5-1 and TRBJ2-6; 7 bases map to TRBD2. CDR3 length: 16 amino acids. J was trimmed by 2 bases and V by 4 bases; bases with no gene match: 6. Germline CDR1 and CDR2: SGHRS and YFSETQ. The CDR3 DNA follows: TGCGCCAGCAGCCGTACCGGGAGGACTGGGGCCAACGTCCTGACTTTC. It specifies CASSRTGRTGANVLTF.